The 5 T cell receptor beta chains below were found in one sample sequenced in a study of OX40 agonist ivuxolimab in advanced cancers. Clones were read by immunoSEQ multiplex PCR, and TCRdb kept only the in-frame ones, dropping some. The table records 85,000 to 100,000 clones, approximately 85% of them present only once. The material was CD4+ or CD8+ T cells sorted from blood, obtained in a trial of the OX40 agonist ivuxolimab. These receptors all stem from an adult with an advanced solid tumor such as melanoma, head and neck, liver or kidney cancer.

The rearrangement uses TRBV2 and TRBJ1-5; TRBD1 matches 7 bases. V shed 6 bases and J 5 bases; nucleotides not matched to a gene: 4. This CDR3 comprises 13 residues. CDR1 SNHLY and CDR2 FYNNEI come from the germline V gene. CDR3 amino acids: CASSGTEYQPQHF. In DNA form, the CDR3 reads TGTGCCAGCAGCGGGACAGAGTATCAGCCCCAGCATTTT.

The CDR3 here is CASSLQGSNTEAFF. The CDR3 DNA reads as TGCGCCAGCAGCTTACAGGGTTCGAACACTGAAGCTTTCTTT. The rearrangement uses TRBV5-1 and TRBJ1-1; possibly TRBD1 for D (6 bases). Germline CDR1 is SGHRS and CDR2 is YFSETQ. The CDR3 contains 14 residues. The V gene lost 2 bases and the J gene lost 1 base, with 9 bases spanning the gap.

The chain couples TRBV5-1 to TRBJ1-2, with D hard to call. The CDR3 runs to 14 residues. Germline V gene sequence: CDR1 SGHRS, CDR2 YFSETQ. Trimming removed 4 bases at V and 4 bases at J, with 14 bases between. CDR3 in DNA: TGCGCCAGCAGCCCAAACGGAGTACCCTATGGCTACACCTTC. Translated: CASSPNGVPYGYTF.

The chain uses TRBV28 and TRBJ1-2; no clear D. The CDR3 runs to 13 residues. V was trimmed by 8 bases and J by 8 bases, leaving 18 bases between them. Germline V gives CDR1 MDHEN, CDR2 SYDVKM. In DNA form, the CDR3 reads TGTGCCAGCCGTCTTTCGGGCCCGGGCGGCTACACCTTC. This translates into CASRLSGPGGYTF.

This clone was seen once. This sequence joins TRBV7-3 and TRBJ2-2; D remains ambiguous. CDR1 is SGHTA and CDR2 is FQGTGA in the germline V gene. The CDR3 runs 14 residues. V was pared by 3 bases and J by 0 bases, with 5 bases between. DNA of the CDR3: TGTGCCAGCAGCTTCCGGCCGAACACCGGGGAGCTGTTTTTT. It is translated as CASSFRPNTGELFF.